One sample yielded the 31 T cell receptor beta chains listed below, sequenced in a study of shared T cell receptors in the human thymus. TCRdb keeps only in-frame clones here, not all; method: immunoSEQ multiplex PCR. The data hold some 660,000 clones, with 80% to 90% observed a single time. This same sample was also taken into another study, of human thymus T cells.

The source material was thymocytes. These receptor sequences come from a boy under three years old with a congenital heart defect.

The chain recombines TRBV7-6 with TRBJ1-2; the D gene is possibly TRBD1 (6 bases). Germline lookup yields CDR1 SGHVS and CDR2 FNYEAQ. Trimming left V 5 bases short and J 2 bases short, with 15 bases between. The CDR3 has 15 amino acids. CDR3 loop: CASSQNPGQNYGYTF. Written as DNA, the CDR3 is TGTGCCAGCAGCCAAAACCCAGGACAGAACTATGGCTACACCTTC.

The chain couples TRBV6-5 to TRBJ2-3, with TRBD2 matching over 7 bases. Germline loops: CDR1 MNHEY, CDR2 SVGAGI. J gave up 3 bases and V 8 bases, and 2 bases lay outside the gene matches. The CDR3 totals 12 residues. The CDR3 bases are TGTGCCAGCGGGGGGGAGACAGATACGCAGTATTTT. Amino acid sequence: CASGGETDTQYF.

The chain joins TRBV19 to TRBJ2-2, with TRBD2 identical over 10 bases. The CDR3 runs 21 residues. CDR1 LNHDA and CDR2 SQIVND come from the germline V gene (reference sequence). V was pared by 3 bases and J by 8 bases, with 24 bases of the junction left unmatched. CDR3 sequence reads: CASSMEGVKREGRISQGELFF. In DNA form, the CDR3 reads TGTGCCAGTAGTATGGAGGGTGTAAAGCGGGAGGGCCGAATATCCCAGGGGGAGCTGTTTTTT.

The V gene is TRBV14, the J gene TRBJ1-1, with 10 bases matching TRBD1. The ends lost 3 bases at V and 1 base at J; junction bases unmatched: 5. CDR1 and CDR2 from the germline V gene are SGHDN and FVKESK. This CDR3 is built from 16 residues. CDR3 protein: CASSHLGTGANTEAFF. The CDR3, as DNA: TGTGCCAGCAGCCACTTGGGGACAGGGGCGAACACTGAAGCTTTCTTT.

Written as DNA, the CDR3 is TGCAGCGTTGAAGACAGGGTAAACACTGAAGCTTTCTTT. As protein: CSVEDRVNTEAFF. The chain links TRBV29-1 to TRBJ1-1, with D tentatively TRBD1 (5 bases). This CDR3 spans 13 amino acids. Trimming removed 0 bases from V and 2 bases from J, with 7 bases in between. The germline CDR1 and CDR2 sequences are SQVTM and ANQGSEA.

The chain recombines TRBV4-1 with TRBJ1-5, with D unresolved. This CDR3 contains 16 residues. The ends were cut back, 1 base at V and 4 bases at J, with 14 bases in the middle. The germline CDR1 and CDR2 sequences are MGHRA and YSYEKL. The CDR3 region has the DNA TGCGCCAGCAGCCAAGGAATCCACCGAGGGAATCAGCCCCAGCATTTT. Its translation is CASSQGIHRGNQPQHF.

This chain joins TRBV27 and TRBJ1-4; D is possibly TRBD1 (6 bases). The germline V and J ends were trimmed by 5 bases and 5 bases, with 15 bases remaining between them. The CDR3 has 15 amino acids. Germline V lookup: CDR1 MNHEY, CDR2 SMNVEV (reference sequence). The CDR3 protein is CASSLMGATNEKLFF. The CDR3 nucleotides are TGTGCCAGCAGTCTCATGGGGGCGACGAATGAAAAACTGTTTTTT.

The chain couples TRBV10-2 to TRBJ1-3; D is undetermined. Trimming cost V 0 bases and J 0 bases, with 15 bases left between them. Germline loops: CDR1 WSHSY, CDR2 SAAADI. The CDR3 has 18 residues. As DNA, the CDR3 is TGCGCCAGCAGTGAGTCGAGGGTAGATAGGGACTCTGGAAACACCATATATTTT. Amino acid sequence: CASSESRVDRDSGNTIYF.

The J gene is TRBJ2-7, the V gene TRBV14; D is unclear. This CDR3 spans 12 amino acids. Germline loops: CDR1 SGHDN, CDR2 FVKESK. The V gene lost 3 bases and the J gene lost 4 bases, with 7 bases spanning the gap. The chain's CDR3 is CASSQPGYEQYF. The CDR3, as DNA: TGTGCCAGCAGCCAGCCAGGATACGAGCAGTACTTC.

The chain recombines TRBV25-1 with TRBJ2-3; TRBD2 agrees at 14 bases. This CDR3 has 17 amino acids. Germline V gene data show CDR1 as MGHDK and CDR2 as SYGVNS. The V segment lost 4 bases and the J segment 3 bases; nucleotides outside the gene matches: 6. The CDR3 region is CASSVSGLAGATDTQYF. CDR3 DNA sequence: TGTGCCAGCAGTGTCTCGGGACTAGCGGGAGCAACAGATACGCAGTATTTT.

This clone has only a few counts. The chain links TRBV18 to TRBJ2-1; TRBD2 agrees at 7 bases. The CDR3 extends over 17 amino acids. Unmatched junction bases numbered 10, after V lost 1 base and J lost 4 bases. The germline V gene encodes CDR1 KGHSH and CDR2 LQKENI. The chain's CDR3 is CASSPLRRERLYNEQFF. The CDR3 DNA is TGTGCCAGCTCACCACTCAGGCGGGAGCGGTTGTACAATGAGCAGTTCTTC. The variable domain in full, completed from reference TRBV18 and TRBJ2-1, reads NAGVMQNPRHLVRRRGQEARLRCSPMKGHSHVYWYRQLPEEGLKFMVYLQKENIIDESGMPKERFSAEFPKEGPSILRIQQVVRGDSAAYFCASSPLRRERLYNEQFFGPGTRLTVL.

The chain links TRBV27 to TRBJ2-7; D perhaps matches TRBD1 (6 bases). V shed 7 bases and J shed 1 base, with 14 bases lying between them. Germline values: CDR1 MNHEY, CDR2 SMNVEV (reference sequence). This CDR3 comprises 14 residues. Written as DNA, the CDR3 is TGTGCCAGCAAGTCACAGGGCCCTTCCTACGAGCAGTACTTC. The encoded protein is CASKSQGPSYEQYF.

The chain joins TRBV19 to TRBJ2-7, with D possibly matching TRBD1 (6 bases). CDR1 is LNHDA and CDR2 is SQIVND in the germline V gene (reference sequence). Trimming stripped 5 bases from V and 1 base from J, with 9 bases between. There are 13 residues in the CDR3. The CDR3, as DNA: TGTGCCAGTAGTGGGACATCGTCCTACGAGCAGTACTTC. Residues: CASSGTSSYEQYF.

V usage is TRBV7-9 and J usage is TRBJ1-2; no reliable D call. Germline CDR1 SEHNR, CDR2 FQNEAQ (reference sequence). The CDR3 is made up of 15 amino acids. The V and J ends lost 4 bases and 1 base respectively, with 13 bases between them. CDR3 DNA sequence: TGTGCCAGCAGCTACACGATTATCCTTAACTATGGCTACACCTTC. Translation gives CASSYTIILNYGYTF.

The chain combines TRBV19 with TRBJ1-4; TRBD1 aligns across 7 bases. The V gene's germline CDR1 is LNHDA and CDR2 SQIVND (reference sequence). The CDR3 contains 15 residues. Losses at the gene ends were 3 bases for V and 7 bases for J; bases not matched to a gene: 8. The CDR3 DNA reads TGTGCCAGTAGTATCGGACAGGACAGGAGTGAAAAACTGTTTTTT. It is translated as CASSIGQDRSEKLFF.

V gene TRBV2 combines with J gene TRBJ2-7; 10 bases map to TRBD1. CDR3 size: 16 residues. J gave up 2 bases and V 6 bases, and 10 bases lay outside the gene matches. Germline V gene data show CDR1 as SNHLY and CDR2 as FYNNEI. CDR3 DNA: TGTGCCAGCAGCAACCCGACTGGGACAGGGGCCTACGAGCAGTACTTC. Translating gives CASSNPTGTGAYEQYF. The variable domain in full, completed from reference TRBV2 and TRBJ2-7, reads EPEVTQTPSHQVTQMGQEVILRCVPISNHLYFYWYRQILGQKVEFLVSFYNNEISEKSEIFDDQFSVERPDGSNFTLKIRSTKLEDSAMYFCASSNPTGTGAYEQYFGPGTRLTVT.

This chain's CDR3 is CASSLTGRGYTF. CDR3 nucleotide sequence: TGTGCCAGCAGCTTAACAGGGCGAGGCTACACCTTC. The V and J genes are TRBV11-2 and TRBJ1-2, with D perhaps TRBD1 (6 bases). The CDR3 is 12 residues long. Germline loops: CDR1 SGHAT, CDR2 FQNNGV. The V end lost 2 bases, the J end lost 8 bases, and 9 bases lay between the germline ends.

For this clone: At one end, the junction sequence differs from germline, possibly due to a read error. The V call is TRBV2, the J call TRBJ1-5, with 7 bases matching TRBD1. The CDR3 has 13 residues. Germline V gene data show CDR1 as SNHLY and CDR2 as FYNNEI. The CDR3 here is CSSSEGAHQPQHF. The CDR3 DNA sequence: TGTTCCAGCAGTGAGGGGGCCCATCAGCCCCAGCATTTT.

The chain is built from TRBV4-3 and TRBJ2-1, with TRBD2 matching over 11 bases. CDR1 is LGHNA, CDR2 YSLEER, per germline. This CDR3 has 16 residues. J gave up 6 bases and V 1 base, and 5 bases lay outside the gene matches. As DNA, the CDR3 is TGCGCCAGCAGCCAAGTGGCCGGGACTAGCGGCAATGAGCAGTTCTTC. This encodes CASSQVAGTSGNEQFF.

The V call is TRBV25-1, the J call TRBJ2-5, with a tentative D call TRBD2 (5 bases). Germline values: CDR1 MGHDK, CDR2 SYGVNS. Trimming pared 2 bases from V and 1 base from J, leaving 17 bases between. This CDR3 is 17 amino acids long. DNA of the CDR3: TGTGCCAGCAGTGAAGGCGGGTCAGGAGATACCCAAGAGACCCAGTACTTC. It specifies CASSEGGSGDTQETQYF.

This sequence joins TRBV6-5 and TRBJ2-2; 8 nucleotides align to TRBD2. There are 13 residues in the CDR3. The V and J ends lost 6 bases and 7 bases, in that order; junction bases with no gene match: 4. Looked up from germline, CDR1 is MNHEY and CDR2 is SVGAGI. The CDR3 DNA reads TGTGCCAGCAGATATAGCGGGAACGGGGAGCTGTTTTTT. The encoded protein is CASRYSGNGELFF.

The chain couples TRBV6-1 to TRBJ2-5, with D possibly TRBD2 on 6 matching bases. V lost 2 bases, J lost 5 bases, and 12 bases lay in between. This CDR3 is 14 amino acids long. Germline V lookup: CDR1 MNHNS, CDR2 SASEGT. The CDR3 here is CASSETLARETQYF. CDR3 nucleotides: TGTGCCAGCAGTGAAACACTAGCTCGGGAGACCCAGTACTTC.

This chain uses TRBV19 with TRBJ2-2; the match to TRBD2 covers 7 bases. Losses at the gene ends were 7 bases for V and 5 bases for J; bases not matched to a gene: 10. Germline CDR1 is LNHDA and CDR2 is SQIVND (reference sequence). The CDR3 loop spans 15 amino acids. The CDR3 DNA sequence: TGTGCCAGTATGCGTGGGCTAGCGGAGACCGGGGAGCTGTTTTTT. It specifies CASMRGLAETGELFF.

The chain carries TRBV30 and TRBJ2-3; no clear D gene. The CDR3 loop spans 14 amino acids. Germline loops: CDR1 GTSNPN, CDR2 SVGIG (reference sequence). V lost 1 base to trimming and J lost 1 base, with 9 bases between them. CDR3 nucleotide sequence: TGTGCCTGGAGTGCTTTGTTTGGCACAGATACGCAGTATTTT. Protein: CAWSALFGTDTQYF. The complete variable domain, with remaining parts taken from reference TRBV30 and TRBJ2-3, reads SQTIHQWPATLVQPVGSPLSLECTVEGTSNPNLYWYRQAAGRGLQLLFYSVGIGQISSEVPQNLSASRPQDRQFILSSKKLLLSDSGFYLCAWSALFGTDTQYFGPGTRLTVL.

This clone occurred once. The rearrangement joins TRBV9 to TRBJ2-3; the match to TRBD2 covers 10 bases. CDR1 is SGDLS, CDR2 YYNGEE, per germline. This CDR3 is 20 amino acids long. With 3 bases clipped from V and 0 bases from J, the junction kept 16 bases outside the gene matches. The CDR3, as DNA: TGTGCCAGCAGCGCCACGGGACAGAGAAGCGGGAGGGATAGCACAGATACGCAGTATTTT. This gives the protein CASSATGQRSGRDSTDTQYF. Drawing the rest from reference TRBV9 and TRBJ2-3, the complete variable domain is DSGVTQTPKHLITATGQRVTLRCSPRSGDLSVYWYQQSLDQGLQFLIQYYNGEERAKGNILERFSAQQFPDLHSELNLSSLELGDSALYFCASSATGQRSGRDSTDTQYFGPGTRLTVL.

V and J are TRBV4-3 and TRBJ1-3; no clear D gene. The CDR3 spans 14 residues. Trimming left V 2 bases short and J 0 bases short, with 5 bases between. The germline V gene encodes CDR1 LGHNA and CDR2 YSLEER. The CDR3 nucleotides are TGCGCCAGCAGCCAATACAGCTCTGGAAACACCATATATTTT. This encodes CASSQYSSGNTIYF.

V and J are TRBV14 and TRBJ1-2; 11 bases are a match to TRBD1. Trimming at V came to 3 bases and at J to 7 bases, leaving 10 bases not matched to a gene. CDR1 is SGHDN and CDR2 is FVKESK in the germline V gene. CDR3 length: 16 amino acids. CDR3: CASSQPRTGGLSGYTF. Here the CDR3 DNA reads TGTGCCAGCAGCCAGCCTCGGACAGGGGGCTTGAGTGGCTACACCTTC.

V is TRBV6-1 and J is TRBJ2-3; possible D gene TRBD2, 6 bases. Germline assignment: CDR1 MNHNS and CDR2 SASEGT. The V gene lost 6 bases and the J gene lost 4 bases, with 17 bases spanning the gap. CDR3 size: 15 residues. The CDR3 spells CASRATGTLPDTQYF. CDR3 bases: TGTGCCAGCAGAGCGACCGGGACTCTCCCAGATACGCAGTATTTT.

CDR3 sequence (DNA): TGTGCCAGCAGAGATACTAGCGGGGGTTACAATGAGCAGTTCTTC. Translation: CASRDTSGGYNEQFF. The chain couples TRBV2 to TRBJ2-1; 11 bases are a match to TRBD2. Germline V gene data show CDR1 as SNHLY and CDR2 as FYNNEI. V lost 6 bases to trimming and J lost 4 bases; unmatched junction nucleotides: 5. This CDR3 has 15 residues.

J is TRBJ2-2 and V is TRBV6-6, with a weak D call TRBD2 (5 bases). CDR3 length: 14 amino acids. Germline CDR1 and CDR2: MNHNY and SVGAGI (reference sequence). Between the trimmed V and J ends, which lost 6 bases and 4 bases, there was a span of 12 bases. CDR3 sequence (DNA): TGTGCCAGCAGGCCACTAGGTCCCACCGGGGAGCTGTTTTTT. It translates to CASRPLGPTGELFF.

The chain combines TRBV6-4 with TRBJ1-2; 8 bases are a match to TRBD1. The CDR3 loop spans 16 amino acids. Germline V gene data show CDR1 as MRHNA and CDR2 as SNTAGT. Trimming removed 2 bases from V and 2 bases from J; junction bases left unmatched: 7. The CDR3 region is CASSDPQRTGNYGYTF. CDR3 nucleotide sequence: TGTGCCAGCAGTGACCCACAGCGGACAGGGAACTATGGCTACACCTTC.